This TCR beta chain was captured in a study of tumor-infiltrating lymphocytes in oesophageal squamous cell carcinoma (dated by TCRdb to the mid-2010s). As a fraction of the sample, this clonotype is medium-sized (0.01 to 0.1%). No cognate antigen has been identified for it. Within one base of it there is no much larger clone, and no base qualities were kept. Library preparation was by PCR. Data came from an Illumina HiSeq 2000. TCRdb passed the public sequencing reads through fastp at Q25 and MiXCR, retaining productive beta sequences. Rows merge per CDR3 protein into single entries with the most common DNA and genes. The sample table lists roughly 16,000 distinct CDR3 sequences, 40% to 55% of them with a count of one. The ten largest clones add up to roughly 45% of the sample. The junction carries 19 bases between V and J, which are trimmed by 7 bases and 7 bases respectively. The CDR3 starts with the cysteine, ends with the phenylalanine, and has 15 residues. Only the CDR3 portion is preserved as DNA: 45 bases, with reading frame beginning at the first base. The germline V gene sets CDR1 to SGHVS and CDR2 to FQNEAQ.

Here the chain combines TRBV7-8 and TRBJ2-2; the D gene is perhaps TRBD1, on 6 matching bases. This receptor was taken from a female donor with esophageal squamous cell carcinoma. Sequenced: normal esophageal tissue next to the tumor. The nucleotide sequence reads TGTGCCAGCACTCTGGGACACCCGACGAACGGGGAGCTGTTTTTT. It is translated as CASTLGHPTNGELFF.